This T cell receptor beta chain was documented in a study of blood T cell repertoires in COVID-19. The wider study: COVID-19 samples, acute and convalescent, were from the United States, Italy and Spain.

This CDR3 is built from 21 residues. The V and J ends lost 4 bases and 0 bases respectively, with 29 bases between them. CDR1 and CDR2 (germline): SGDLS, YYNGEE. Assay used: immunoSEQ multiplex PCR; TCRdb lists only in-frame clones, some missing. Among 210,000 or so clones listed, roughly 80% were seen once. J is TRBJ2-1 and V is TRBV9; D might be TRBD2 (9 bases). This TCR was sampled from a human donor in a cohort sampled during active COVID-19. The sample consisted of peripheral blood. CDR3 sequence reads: CASSPRTGTGLAGSSYNEQFF. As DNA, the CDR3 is TGTGCCAGCAGCCCCCGGACAGGGACGGGGCTAGCGGGATCCTCCTACAATGAGCAGTTCTTC.